This is a list of T cell receptor beta chains from one sample in a study of T cells in Graves' hyperthyroidism and ophthalmopathy. TCRdb used MiXCR to reprocess the multiplex PCR reads, holding one entry per CDR3 protein. The repertoire holds fewer than 600,000 distinct CDR3 sequences, approximately 15% seen once, with roughly 13% in the top ten. Sequences were obtained from blood. The receptors stem from a middle-aged woman with Graves' hyperthyroidism. Both conserved end residues are part of each CDR3. A D gene is named only where the DNA matches it firmly. Only part of the rows carry a size: once, few, many, or a class if the clone is expanded.

j_gene | d_gene | v_gene | abundance | CDR3nt | CDR3aa
TRBJ2-7 | - | TRBV4-1 | few | TGCGCCAGCAGTCCCACGGGACCTATAACCTACGAGCAGTACTTC | CASSPTGPITYEQYF
TRBJ2-7 | - | TRBV18 | many | TGTGCCAGCTCACCACTCCCACAGGGTAGTTCCGAGCAGTACTTC | CASSPLPQGSSEQYF
TRBJ2-3 | - | TRBV7-3 | many | TGTGCCAGCAGTCTACAAGGGGTCCCGACAGATACGCAGTATTTT | CASSLQGVPTDTQYF
TRBJ2-5 | TRBD2 | TRBV9 | many | TGTGCCAGCAGCGTCGGGACTACCCCCGCCGAGACCCAGTACTTC | CASSVGTTPAETQYF
TRBJ2-2 | TRBD1 | TRBV12-3/TRBV12-4 | - | TGTGCCAGCAGTTCGACAGGGGCCGGGGAGCTGTTTTTT | CASSSTGAGELFF
TRBJ2-5 | - | TRBV2 | many | TGTGCCAGCAGTGATGGGAGAGAAGAGACCCAGTACTTC | CASSDGREETQYF
TRBJ1-5 | - | TRBV10-3 | - | TGTGCCATCAGCGCGACAGGAGATAGCAATCAGCCCCGGCATTTT | CAISATGDSNQPRHF
TRBJ2-3 | - | TRBV15 | many | TGTGCCACCAGCAGCCCCAGGGTTAGCACAGATACGCAGTATTTT | CATSSPRVSTDTQYF
TRBJ2-3 | TRBD1 | TRBV5-1 | once | TGCGCCAGCAGCCCGGGCGGACAGGGTATGACAGATACGCAGTATTTT | CASSPGGQGMTDTQYF
TRBJ2-7 | - | TRBV6-1 | few | TGTGCCAGCAGTTTCCGCGCGGGGTGGCCCCCAGGCGAGCAGTACTTC | CASSFRAGWPPGEQYF
TRBJ2-1 | - | TRBV10-3 | many | TGTGCCATCAGCGATAGCAGCAATGAGCAGTTCTTC | CAISDSSNEQFF
TRBJ2-7 | TRBD2 | TRBV28 | many | TGTGCCAGCAGTCCCATCTCGGGGGGCTCCTACGAGCAGTACTTC | CASSPISGGSYEQYF
TRBJ1-3 | - | TRBV2 | few | TGTGCCAGCAGCATCGAAGCTGGAAACACCATATATTTT | CASSIEAGNTIYF
TRBJ2-7 | - | TRBV12-3/TRBV12-4 | - | TGTGCCAGCAGTTTGGGCGGGGAGGCACGATACGAGCAGTACTTC | CASSLGGEARYEQYF
TRBJ2-3 | TRBD2 | TRBV5-1 | - | TGCGCCAGCAGCCCACTAGCGGGAGTAGATACGCAGTATTTT | CASSPLAGVDTQYF
TRBJ2-3 | TRBD2 | TRBV3-1 | - | TGTGCCAGCAGCCGTCGGACTAGCGGGAGGGTCACAGATACGCAGTATTTT | CASSRRTSGRVTDTQYF
TRBJ2-5 | - | TRBV12-3/TRBV12-4 | many | TGTGCCAGCACCCGACAGGTCCAAGAGACCCAGTACTTC | CASTRQVQETQYF
TRBJ2-7 | - | TRBV15 | many | TGTGCCACCAGCAGTGGGGGAGATCGGTACGAGCAGTACTTC | CATSSGGDRYEQYF
TRBJ2-6 | - | TRBV16 | few | TGTGCCAGCAGCCCTGGGTTAGGGGCCAACGTCCTGACTTTC | CASSPGLGANVLTF
TRBJ2-3 | - | TRBV29-1 | many | TGCAGCGTTGAGGAGACTTCAGATACGCAGTATTTT | CSVEETSDTQYF
TRBJ2-1 | - | TRBV12-3/TRBV12-4 | many | TGTGCCAGCAGCCAAGCCCCCCGCGGGGACAATGAGCAGTTCTTC | CASSQAPRGDNEQFF
TRBJ1-5 | - | TRBV2 | many | TGTGCCAGCAGGAAAGACAGATACAATCAGCCCCAGCATTTT | CASRKDRYNQPQHF
TRBJ1-1 | - | TRBV9 | few | TGTGCCAGCAGCGTACAACCGAACACTGAAGCTTTCTTT | CASSVQPNTEAFF
TRBJ2-1 | - | TRBV20-1 | - | TGCAGTGCTAGAGGTATGAACAATGAGCAGTTCTTC | CSARGMNNEQFF
TRBJ2-7 | - | TRBV7-2 | many | TGTGCCAGCAGCGCAGACAGCTCCTACGAGCAGTACTTC | CASSADSSYEQYF
TRBJ2-5 | TRBD2 | TRBV3-1 | - | TGTGCCAGCAGGCGGGACTACCCATGGGAGACCCAGTACTTC | CASRRDYPWETQYF
TRBJ2-1 | - | TRBV10-1 | - | TGCGCCAGCAGTTTCTCCCCGGGACTGAGCTCCTACAATGAGCAGTTCTTC | CASSFSPGLSSYNEQFF
TRBJ2-1 | - | TRBV7-2 | once | TGTGCCAGCACTGTCTGGCAGGGTTACAATGAGCAGTTCTTC | CASTVWQGYNEQFF
TRBJ2-3 | - | TRBV18 | many | TGTGCCAGCTCACCACCTGAGAACACAGATACGCAGTATTTT | CASSPPENTDTQYF
TRBJ2-1 | - | TRBV7-2 | many | TGTGCCAGCAGCTCCCCTTCCGGGGGAGGGGGGAATGAGCAGTTCTTC | CASSSPSGGGGNEQFF
TRBJ2-3 | TRBD2 | TRBV5-4 | few | TGTGCCAGCAGCTTGTTGGCCAGCGGGGGCACAGATACGCAGTATTTT | CASSLLASGGTDTQYF
TRBJ2-7 | - | TRBV15 | many | TGTGCCACCAGCAGAGACGGGAGTGCCTCCTACGAGCAGTACTTC | CATSRDGSASYEQYF
TRBJ2-3 | - | TRBV20-1 | few | TGCAGAGTTGGCTGGGGTGATACGCAGTATTTT | CRVGWGDTQYF
TRBJ1-1 | - | TRBV7-2 | many | TGTGCCAGCAGCTTACCTGTCGGACTTAGGACTGAAGCTTTCTTT | CASSLPVGLRTEAFF
TRBJ2-5 | - | TRBV5-6 | many | TGTGCCAGCAGGGGCCAAGAGACCCAGTACTTC | CASRGQETQYF
TRBJ1-5 | - | TRBV30 | many | TGTGCCTGGAGTCCCGCGTCGGGGTCTAGCAATCAGCCCCAGCATTTT | CAWSPASGSSNQPQHF
TRBJ2-3 | TRBD2 | TRBV3-1 | many | TGTGCCAGCAGCCAAGATCCAGCGGGAGGCACAGATACGCAGTATTTT | CASSQDPAGGTDTQYF
TRBJ2-7 | - | TRBV24-1 | few | TGTGCCACCAGTTATTCGGACGAGCAGTACTTC | CATSYSDEQYF
TRBJ2-7 | - | TRBV6-1 | many | TGTGCCAGCAGGGACACATGGGGAGGCTCCTACGAGCAGTACTTC | CASRDTWGGSYEQYF
TRBJ2-7 | - | TRBV6-1 | many | TGTGCCAGCAGTGAATATGTGGGAGCCATCTACGAGCAGTACTTC | CASSEYVGAIYEQYF
TRBJ1-2 | - | TRBV28 | many | TGTGCCAGCAGTCCCCCCCGCGAACTAGATGGCTACACCTTC | CASSPPRELDGYTF
TRBJ2-5 | - | TRBV2 | - | TGTGCCAGCAAGCCGGGATCGGAGACCCAGTACTTC | CASKPGSETQYF
TRBJ2-5 | - | TRBV19 | - | TGTGCCAGTAGTACAGGACAGCCACAAGAGACCCAGTACTTC | CASSTGQPQETQYF
TRBJ2-5 | TRBD2 | TRBV6-1 | many | TGTGCCAGCAGAGGACTAGCGGGATCTTGGGAGACCCAGTACTTC | CASRGLAGSWETQYF
TRBJ2-5 | TRBD2 | TRBV15 | many | TGTGCCACCAGCAGAGGGGGAGGGAGGGAGACCCAGTACTTC | CATSRGGGRETQYF
TRBJ2-7 | TRBD2 | TRBV6-2/TRBV6-3 | many | TGTGCCAGCAGCGACGTGCTAGCGGGGAGCTACGAGCAGTACTTC | CASSDVLAGSYEQYF
TRBJ2-4 | - | TRBV11-3 | many | TGTGCCAGCAGCTCAACGTCCGGAAACATTCAGTACTTC | CASSSTSGNIQYF
TRBJ1-1 | - | TRBV6-1 | many | TGTGCCAGCACAGATCTCTTGTGGACTGAAGCTTTCTTT | CASTDLLWTEAFF